This T cell receptor beta chain appears in the sequencing data of a study of glioma-infiltrating T cells after dendritic cell vaccination. Only in-frame clones appear in the TCRdb table, and some are missing; sequencing was by immunoSEQ multiplex PCR. Of 93,000 or so clones in the sample, 79% were seen once. The CDR3 is 14 amino acids. V lost 8 bases and J lost 0; bases outside the gene matches: 6. Germline V lookup: CDR1 ENHRY, CDR2 SYGVKD. A few counts support this clone. The input for sequencing was blood, taken before dendritic cell vaccination. The J gene is TRBJ2-7, the V gene TRBV10-3; the match to TRBD2 covers 8 bases. The receptor was isolated from a human donor with glioblastoma. CDR3 amino acids: CAIGRLASSYEQYF. The CDR3, as DNA: TGTGCCATCGGTCGACTAGCGTCCTCCTACGAGCAGTACTTC.